Following are 32 T cell receptor beta chains from one sample sequenced in a study of OX40 agonist ivuxolimab in advanced cancers. The assay was immunoSEQ multiplex PCR, and TCRdb's table has in-frame clones only and misses some. This repertoire shows tens of thousands of clones, 65% to 90% found once; its top ten account for about 3.4%. The specimen was CD4+ or CD8+ T cells sorted from blood, collected in a trial of the OX40 agonist ivuxolimab. The receptors here all came from an adult with an advanced solid tumor such as melanoma, head and neck, liver or kidney cancer.

The CDR3 DNA sequence: TGTGCCAGCAGAGGACTAAATCAGCCCCAGCATTTT. It codes for CASRGLNQPQHF. V gene TRBV28 combines with J gene TRBJ1-5; unclear D gene. This CDR3 region has 12 residues. Germline V CDR1 and CDR2: MDHEN, SYDVKM. V was shortened by 6 bases and J by 4 bases, with 7 bases between the two germline ends.

The chain links TRBV18 to TRBJ2-2, with a tentative D call TRBD2 (5 bases). The CDR3 sequence is 15 residues long. The V gene lost 3 bases and the J gene lost 4 bases, with 12 bases spanning the gap. Germline lookup yields CDR1 KGHSH and CDR2 LQKENI. CDR3 DNA: TGTGCCAGCTCACCTCTTCCTAGCAGCACCGGGGAGCTGTTTTTT. Translated: CASSPLPSSTGELFF.

In its sample, this clone was seen once. CDR3 sequence (DNA): TGTGCCAGCAGAATTATGTTACAGAATAAACCCGGGGCGGCGCAGTATTTT. This sequence encodes CASRIMLQNKPGAAQYF. The chain uses TRBV27 and TRBJ2-3; D is tentatively TRBD1 or TRBD2 (5 bases each). This CDR3 has 17 amino acids. Germline values: CDR1 MNHEY, CDR2 SMNVEV (reference sequence). V was trimmed by 6 bases and J by 10 bases, leaving 29 bases between them.

The chain links TRBV7-6 to TRBJ2-7, with D unclear. CDR1 and CDR2 from the germline V gene are SGHVS and FNYEAQ. The ends were cut back, 1 base at V and 4 bases at J, with 5 bases in the middle. The length of the CDR3 is 12 residues. CDR3 bases: TGTGCCAGCAGCTTAGACCTTTACGAGCAGTACTTC. It translates to CASSLDLYEQYF.

This rearrangement joins TRBV28 to TRBJ1-2; 7 nucleotides align to TRBD1. Unmatched junction bases numbered 10, after V lost 7 bases and J lost 8 bases. Germline assignment: CDR1 MDHEN and CDR2 SYDVKM. The CDR3 is 13 amino acids. The CDR3 coding sequence is TGTGCCAGCAACCGGGACAGTCGATACGGCTACACCTTC. Translation: CASNRDSRYGYTF.

This clone was seen a single time. This chain links TRBV5-8 with TRBJ2-6; D uncertain. The CDR3 runs 17 residues. V lost 0 bases to trimming and J lost 0 bases, with 10 bases between them. Germline CDR1 is SGHTS and CDR2 is YDEGEE. The CDR3 DNA follows: TGTGCCAGCAGCTTGGGAGTAGGAAACTCTGGGGCCAACGTCCTGACTTTC. Translation gives CASSLGVGNSGANVLTF.

This rearrangement joins TRBV9 to TRBJ1-3; the D gene is possibly TRBD1 (6 bases). CDR1 SGDLS and CDR2 YYNGEE come from the germline V gene. The ends were cut back, 3 bases at V and 2 bases at J, with 24 bases in the middle. The CDR3 is 19 residues long. The CDR3 region is CASSAIIWPGDRTGNTIYF. DNA of the CDR3: TGTGCCAGCAGCGCTATAATTTGGCCCGGAGACAGGACTGGAAACACCATATATTTT.

V and J are TRBV19 and TRBJ1-1; D gene ambiguous. V dropped 6 bases and J dropped 5 bases, with 16 bases sitting between them. Germline V gene sequence: CDR1 LNHDA, CDR2 SQIVND (reference sequence). This CDR3 contains 14 residues. Here the CDR3 reads CASRRTSTRTEAFF. The CDR3 DNA reads as TGTGCCAGTAGACGTACGTCTACGAGGACTGAAGCTTTCTTT.

This rearrangement joins TRBV7-2 to TRBJ1-1; no firm D call. V gave up 2 bases and J gave up 8 bases, with 9 bases separating them. The CDR3 loop spans 12 amino acids. Germline V gene data show CDR1 as SGHTA and CDR2 as FQGNSA. The CDR3: CASSLKGTEAFF. CDR3 nucleotides: TGTGCCAGCAGCTTAAAGGGTACCGAAGCTTTCTTT.

The rearrangement uses TRBV11-1 and TRBJ1-1, with unresolved D. Trimming removed 1 base at V and 4 bases at J, with 7 bases between. The CDR3 extends over 13 amino acids. CDR1 is SGHAT, CDR2 FQDESV, per germline (reference sequence). CDR3 nucleotides: TGTGCCAGCAGCTTAGAGGGTGGCACTGAAGCTTTCTTT. Its translation: CASSLEGGTEAFF.

The CDR3 DNA reads TGTGCCAGTAGTACCCCGATTATACAGGGATTCGGCTACGAGCAGTACTTC. It encodes CASSTPIIQGFGYEQYF. V gene TRBV19 combines with J gene TRBJ2-7; tentatively, D is TRBD1 (6 bases). Trimming stripped 4 bases from V and 3 bases from J, with 22 bases between. The CDR3 length is 17 residues. Looked up from germline, CDR1 is LNHDA and CDR2 is SQIVND (reference sequence).

CDR3 region: CASSWGQPNTEAFF. As DNA, the CDR3 is TGCGCCAGCAGCTGGGGACAGCCGAACACTGAAGCTTTCTTT. The V and J genes are TRBV5-1 and TRBJ1-1; 7 bases line up with TRBD1. Looked up from germline, CDR1 is SGHRS and CDR2 is YFSETQ. This CDR3 region has 14 residues. The V segment lost 3 bases and the J segment 1 base; nucleotides outside the gene matches: 3.

The CDR3 reads CASSSPTGGNQPQHF. CDR3 coding DNA: TGTGCCAGCAGTTCCCCCACAGGGGGTAATCAGCCCCAGCATTTT. The chain has TRBV6-6 and TRBJ1-5; 8 nucleotides match TRBD1. Germline CDR1 MNHNY, CDR2 SVGAGI (reference sequence). CDR3 length: 15 residues. V dropped 4 bases and J dropped 4; count of bases not matched to a gene: 6.

This sequence joins TRBV4-3 and TRBJ2-5, with D unclear. The V gene lost 5 bases and the J gene lost 5 bases, with 15 bases spanning the gap. The CDR3 is 14 amino acids. Per the germline V gene, CDR1 is LGHNA and CDR2 is YSLEER. Here the CDR3 reads CASSSKAFMETQYF. As DNA, the CDR3 is TGCGCCAGCAGCTCTAAGGCTTTCATGGAGACCCAGTACTTC.

The chain employs TRBV5-1 and TRBJ2-7; TRBD1 agrees at 8 bases. After removal of 4 bases from V and 7 bases from J, the junction contained 10 bases not matched to a gene. Germline values: CDR1 SGHRS, CDR2 YFSETQ. The CDR3 extends over 14 amino acids. The chain's CDR3 is CASSAGTGGGEQYF. The CDR3 nucleotides read TGCGCCAGCAGCGCCGGGACAGGAGGAGGGGAGCAGTACTTC.

The chain recombines TRBV7-3 with TRBJ2-3; the match to TRBD2 covers 11 bases. The germline V gene encodes CDR1 SGHTA and CDR2 FQGTGA. Trimming at V came to 4 bases and at J to 4 bases, leaving 4 bases not matched to a gene. This CDR3 comprises 15 residues. For the CDR3, the DNA is TGTGCCAGCAGCTCCGGGACTAGCGGCGCAGATACGCAGTATTTT. Protein sequence: CASSSGTSGADTQYF. Complete variable domain (other parts from reference TRBV7-3 and TRBJ2-3): GAGVSQTPSNKVTEKGKYVELRCDPISGHTALYWYRQSLGQGPEFLIYFQGTGAADDSGLPNDRFFAVRPEGSVSTLKIQRTERGDSAVYLCASSSGTSGADTQYFGPGTRLTVL.

The chain combines TRBV4-3 with TRBJ1-1; D unresolved. V gave up 3 bases and J gave up 4 bases, with 15 bases separating them. The CDR3 length is 15 residues. CDR1 and CDR2 (germline): LGHNA, YSLEER. The CDR3 region is CASSQGARSGTEAFF. CDR3 nucleotides: TGCGCCAGCAGCCAGGGTGCGAGGTCGGGCACTGAAGCTTTCTTT.

This rearrangement joins TRBV7-9 to TRBJ1-6; 7 positions agree with TRBD1. The CDR3 covers 17 residues. V lost 4 bases to trimming and J lost 0 bases; unmatched junction nucleotides: 6. CDR1 is SEHNR and CDR2 is FQNEAQ in the germline V gene (reference sequence). The DNA of the CDR3 is TGTGCCAGCAGCTCCGGGACAGAAAGCTCCTATAATTCACCCCTCCACTTT. Amino acids: CASSSGTESSYNSPLHF.

The CDR3 spells CARDSRSGELFF. For the CDR3, the DNA is TGTGCTCGGGACAGCCGTTCCGGGGAGCTGTTTTTT. The chain couples TRBV30 to TRBJ2-2, with TRBD1 identical over 7 bases. CDR1 GTSNPN and CDR2 SVGIG come from the germline V gene (reference sequence). The CDR3 extends over 12 amino acids.

The rearrangement uses TRBV5-4 and TRBJ2-1; D gene uncertain. This CDR3 spans 13 amino acids. Trimming shortened V by 2 bases and J by 6 bases, and 9 bases separated the two germline ends. Germline V gives CDR1 SGHNT, CDR2 YYREEE (reference sequence). CDR3 sequence reads: CASSFFKANEQFF. In nucleotides, the CDR3 is TGTGCCAGCAGCTTCTTCAAGGCCAATGAGCAGTTCTTC. Full variable domain (outside the CDR3, taken from reference TRBV5-4 and TRBJ2-1): ETGVTQSPTHLIKTRGQQVTLRCSSQSGHNTVSWYQQALGQGPQFIFQYYREEENGRGNFPPRFSGLQFPNYSSELNVNALELDDSALYLCASSFFKANEQFFGPGTRLTVL.

The chain joins TRBV18 to TRBJ2-1, with 10 bases matching TRBD1. The germline gives CDR1 KGHSH, CDR2 LQKENI. The CDR3 sequence is 15 residues long. The trim removed 4 bases at V and 4 bases at J, leaving 4 bases unmatched. CDR3 nucleotides: TGTGCCAGCTCACTCCTGGGACAGGGGTACAATGAGCAGTTCTTC. It codes for CASSLLGQGYNEQFF.

The J gene is TRBJ1-3, the V gene TRBV30; D gene ambiguous. Trimming stripped 7 bases from V and 4 bases from J, with 8 bases between. This CDR3 has 11 residues. CDR1 GTSNPN and CDR2 SVGIG come from the germline V gene (reference sequence). The CDR3 DNA is TGTGCCTCCCATAAAGGAAACACCATATATTTT. Protein product: CASHKGNTIYF.

This clone was seen only a few times. The chain links TRBV7-9 to TRBJ1-1; D not certain. V lost 8 bases to trimming and J lost 4 bases, with 11 bases between them. The CDR3 is 12 amino acids. Germline-derived CDR1 and CDR2 are SEHNR and FQNEAQ (reference sequence). The DNA for the CDR3 is TGTGCCAGCTCCCCAGGTTTCACTGAAGCTTTCTTT. Protein: CASSPGFTEAFF. Full variable domain (outside the CDR3, taken from reference TRBV7-9 and TRBJ1-1): DTGVSQNPRHKITKRGQNVTFRCDPISEHNRLYWYRQTLGQGPEFLTYFQNEAQLEKSRLLSDRFSAERPKGSFSTLEIQRTEQGDSAMYLCASSPGFTEAFFGQGTRLTVV.

This chain links TRBV9 with TRBJ2-2, with a tentative D call TRBD1 (7 bases). Germline V gene data show CDR1 as SGDLS and CDR2 as YYNGEE. V lost 1 base and J lost 3, with 16 bases in between. This CDR3 spans 17 amino acids. The CDR3 DNA sequence: TGTGCCAGCAGCGTAACCCCAGGGGGACTCGACACCGGGGAGCTGTTTTTT. Protein product: CASSVTPGGLDTGELFF.

This chain connects TRBV13 to TRBJ2-2; 12 positions agree with TRBD2. J gave up 3 bases and V 5 bases, and 4 bases lay outside the gene matches. The CDR3 has 16 residues. Germline lookup yields CDR1 PRHDT and CDR2 FYEKMQ (reference sequence). CDR3 coding DNA: TGTGCCAGCAGCCCAACTAGCGGGGGGCACACCGGGGAGCTGTTTTTT. Residues: CASSPTSGGHTGELFF.

The genes are TRBV5-1 and TRBJ2-1, with 9 bases that match TRBD2. This CDR3 comprises 17 residues. Germline V gene sequence: CDR1 SGHRS, CDR2 YFSETQ. Unmatched junction bases numbered 8, after V lost 4 bases and J lost 0 bases. CDR3 sequence (DNA): TGCGCCAGCAGCCTCCCTCATAGCGGGAGCTCCTACAATGAGCAGTTCTTC. Protein sequence: CASSLPHSGSSYNEQFF.

This clone has a handful of counts. The gene calls are TRBV9 and TRBJ2-1, with 11 bases aligning to TRBD2. V shed 0 bases, J shed 10 bases, and the junction held 6 bases outside the gene matches. The CDR3 has 15 residues. Germline CDR1 and CDR2: SGDLS and YYNGEE. The CDR3 coding sequence is TGTGCCAGCAGCGTAGCCCATGGGACTAGCGGAGAGCAGTTCTTC. Translated, it gives CASSVAHGTSGEQFF.

In DNA form, the CDR3 reads TGTGCCAGCACCACCGGGATCAGGGTGGTCGATGAGCAGTTCTTC. Protein: CASTTGIRVVDEQFF. This chain uses TRBV5-6 with TRBJ2-1; the D call may be TRBD1 or TRBD2 (5 bases each). CDR1 and CDR2 (germline): SGHDT, YYEEEE. Trimming pared 6 bases from V and 8 bases from J, leaving 21 bases between. The CDR3 extends over 15 amino acids.

The chain is built from TRBV7-9 and TRBJ2-1; 7 nucleotides align to TRBD2. Germline loops: CDR1 SEHNR, CDR2 FQNEAQ (reference sequence). This CDR3 has 14 amino acids. Unmatched junction bases numbered 6, after V lost 4 bases and J lost 6 bases. The CDR3 is CASSSLGGVNEQFF. The DNA for the CDR3 is TGTGCCAGCAGCTCCCTGGGGGGGGTCAATGAGCAGTTCTTC.

The chain recombines TRBV5-1 with TRBJ1-1; a weak D match, TRBD1 (5 bases). The germline gives CDR1 SGHRS, CDR2 YFSETQ. This CDR3 region has 14 residues. V lost 7 bases and J lost 2, with 15 bases in between. In DNA, the CDR3 is TGCGCCAGCTCCACATCAGGGTTTAACACTGAAGCTTTCTTT. As protein: CASSTSGFNTEAFF.

This chain links TRBV7-6 with TRBJ2-2; 7 positions agree with TRBD2. With V trimmed by 1 base and J by 7 bases, 9 bases remained unmatched. Germline assignment: CDR1 SGHVS and CDR2 FNYEAQ. This CDR3 comprises 16 residues. The CDR3 protein is CASSLVDRGEIGELFF. The CDR3 coding sequence is TGTGCCAGCAGCTTAGTCGACCGGGGGGAAATCGGGGAGCTGTTTTTT.

This clone has just a few counts. The genes are TRBV6-5 and TRBJ1-2; no definite D call. In germline, CDR1 is MNHEY, CDR2 SVGAGI. Trimming removed 5 bases from V and 9 bases from J, with 19 bases in between. CDR3 length: 14 residues. CDR3 coding DNA: TGTGCCAGCAGTCCCGGGCCGTATGAGGCGAGCTACACCTTC. Its protein is CASSPGPYEASYTF.